The following is a TCR beta chain sequence with its context. What antigen it recognizes has not been identified. Qualities for individual bases were not recorded, and no much larger clone is one base off. The germline V gene encodes CDR1 SGHRS and CDR2 YFSETQ. Trimming at the junction amounts to 0 bases on V and 4 bases on J, and the germline ends lie 10 bases apart. The CDR3, cysteine through phenylalanine, is 14 amino acids long. Of the read, only the CDR3 DNA is kept; its 42 bases are in frame from base 1. These data are taken from a study of shared clonotypes between healthy human individuals (dated by TCRdb to 2018 to 2020). A note on the overall study: The cohort included a few men and a couple of women between 18 and 49 years of age. For each donor, three plates each were used for CD4 naive and CD4 memory, two plates were used for CD8 naive, and one plate was used for CD8 memory. The study deeply sequenced blood TCR repertoires of five healthy adults to estimate repertoire size and the extent of clonotype sharing between individuals. To increase sequencing depth and limit assay-specific biases, different laboratories used diverse techniques to prepare libraries and sequence TCR repertoires. Per donor, leukapheresis produced somewhere between about 0.94 and 9 billion PBMCs. What the research found in general, with its limitations: Pairwise subsampling indicated that sequencing depth was expected to affect the degree of clonotype sharing among donors. Across four donors, around 5.4% of naive CD4, approximately 4% of naive CD8, around 2.1% of memory CD4, and 0.4% of memory CD8 clonotypes were shared. Because the study included only a small number of donors, the genetic and exposure-history diversity represented was limited. Rarefaction of sorted-subset datasets indicated incomplete sequencing despite the large sequencing depth. Larger estimated clonotype richness was generally found for naive subsets than for memory subsets. Sampling was restricted to blood, and TCR repertoires in tissues likely differ from the TCR repertoires found in blood. Clonotypes shared by all four sorted-subset donors showed higher generation probabilities than non-shared clonotypes.

The donors were healthy, HIV-negative adults with no recently reported acute infections or vaccinations. Every donor was a Caucasian adult residing in Nashville, Tennessee, USA. CD4+ T cells were enriched by magnetic negative selection; naive cells were then positively selected on CD45RA, and the negative fraction formed the memory subset. Blood was obtained by leukapheresis, after which PBMCs were separated by Ficoll-Histopaque density gradient centrifugation and cryopreserved in liquid nitrogen vapor phase. Analytical flow cytometry was used to check the purity and quantity of each magnetically sorted T cell population. Genomic DNA was isolated from each sorted fraction and quantified by UV absorbance on a Nanodrop 2000c. Using the deep immunoSEQ assay, multiplex PCR amplified TCR CDR3 regions from genomic DNA. Extracted genomic DNA from each cell subset was spread evenly across all wells of several immunoSEQ 96-well plates, with each plate serving as a replicate. For sorted subsets, approximately 210 ng of genomic DNA, equivalent to 30,000 or so T cell genomes, went into each replicate PCR. The purified libraries were quantified using a Qubit 3.0 fluorometer, sized with a Bioanalyzer 2100, and then quantified again using the KAPA Library Quantification kit. A separate single-read 150-cycle Illumina NextSeq 550 flow cell was used to sequence each immunoSEQ 96-well plate. For the original study's pipeline: Because only junctional sequences without quality scores were contained in the immunoSEQ output, filtering matching that applied to full-length reads could not be performed. To assign V/J genes and CDR3, sequences were annotated against IMGT germline references using PyIR, a Python wrapper for IgBLAST v1.9. Reads with weak V/J assignments (E-value above 1e-6), missing CDR3, stop codons, out-of-frame junctions, or ambiguous translated residues were removed. A V3J clonotype was defined by an identical inferred V gene, J gene, and CDR3 amino acid sequence. The percentage overlap between two repertoires was calculated by dividing the number of shared unique clonotypes by the size of the smaller repertoire. RTK rarefaction, the Chao1 estimator, and Recon v2.1 estimates of unobserved clonotypes were used to assess repertoire richness. Generation probabilities were computed with OLGA for all TCRbeta clonotypes obtained by the gDNA method from four donors. In its TCRdb copy, this immuneACCESS table keeps in-frame sequences only and misses some clones. Where compared with another copy, unresolved V genes explain less than half of these, and the others have no known cause. V and J calls and clone size are those listed in that table; D and trimming were worked out from the DNA. The sample table records about 1.1 million clones; 75% to 80% of these occur just once. Approximately 0.5% of the sample belongs to the ten largest clones.

Input material: memory CD4+ T cells from PBMCs. According to the study, the label for this sample's cell subset or site signals: CD45RA-negative fraction. The rearrangement combines TRBV5-1 with TRBJ1-1, with no confident D gene call. The TCR originated in a young man in good health. Some clones in this sample may be carry-over from other donors' samples. The CDR3 region has the sequence CASSLAASGTEAFF. The nucleotides are TGCGCCAGCAGCTTGGCCGCTAGTGGCACTGAAGCTTTCTTT.